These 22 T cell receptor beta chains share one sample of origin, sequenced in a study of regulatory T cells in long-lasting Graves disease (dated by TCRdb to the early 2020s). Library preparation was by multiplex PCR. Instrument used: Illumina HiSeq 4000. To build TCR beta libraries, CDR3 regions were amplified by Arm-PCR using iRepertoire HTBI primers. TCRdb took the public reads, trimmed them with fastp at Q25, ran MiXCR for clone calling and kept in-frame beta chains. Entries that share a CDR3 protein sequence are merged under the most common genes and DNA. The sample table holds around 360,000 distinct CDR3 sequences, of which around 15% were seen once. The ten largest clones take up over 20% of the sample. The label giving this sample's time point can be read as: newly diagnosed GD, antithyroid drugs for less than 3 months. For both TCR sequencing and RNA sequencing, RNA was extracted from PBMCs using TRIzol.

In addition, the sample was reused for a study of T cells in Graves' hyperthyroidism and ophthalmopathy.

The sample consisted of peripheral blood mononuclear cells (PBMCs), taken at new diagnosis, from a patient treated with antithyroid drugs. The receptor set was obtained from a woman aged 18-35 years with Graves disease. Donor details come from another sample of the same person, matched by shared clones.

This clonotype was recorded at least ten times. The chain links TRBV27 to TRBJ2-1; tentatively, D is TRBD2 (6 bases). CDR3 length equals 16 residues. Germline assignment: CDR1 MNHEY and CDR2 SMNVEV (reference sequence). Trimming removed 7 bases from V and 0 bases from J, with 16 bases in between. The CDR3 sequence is CASTLRGVDSYNEQFF. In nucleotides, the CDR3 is TGTGCCAGCACCCTTCGCGGGGTGGACTCCTACAATGAGCAGTTCTTC.

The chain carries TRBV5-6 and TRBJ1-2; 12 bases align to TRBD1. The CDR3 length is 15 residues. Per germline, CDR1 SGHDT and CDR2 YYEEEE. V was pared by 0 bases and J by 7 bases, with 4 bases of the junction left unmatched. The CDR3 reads CASSLVGQGAVGYTF. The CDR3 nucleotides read TGTGCCAGCAGCTTGGTGGGACAGGGGGCGGTTGGCTACACCTTC.

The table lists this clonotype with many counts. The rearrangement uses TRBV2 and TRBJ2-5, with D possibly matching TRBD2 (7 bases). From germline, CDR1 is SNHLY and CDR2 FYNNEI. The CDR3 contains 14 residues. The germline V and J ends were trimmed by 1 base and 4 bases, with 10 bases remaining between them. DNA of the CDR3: TGTGCCAGCAGTGAAGACGGGGGGCGAGAGACCCAGTACTTC. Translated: CASSEDGGRETQYF.

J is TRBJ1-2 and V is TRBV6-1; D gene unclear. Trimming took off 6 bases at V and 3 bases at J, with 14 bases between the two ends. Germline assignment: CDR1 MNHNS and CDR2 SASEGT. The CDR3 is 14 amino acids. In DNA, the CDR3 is TGTGCCAGCAGCGTGGGCAGTTTTGACTATGGCTACACCTTC. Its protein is CASSVGSFDYGYTF.

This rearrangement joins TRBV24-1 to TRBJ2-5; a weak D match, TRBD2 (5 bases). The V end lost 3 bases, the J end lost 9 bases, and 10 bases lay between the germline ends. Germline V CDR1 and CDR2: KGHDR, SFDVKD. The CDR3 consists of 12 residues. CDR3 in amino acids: CATSDGVEAQYF. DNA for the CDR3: TGTGCCACCAGTGATGGGGTGGAGGCCCAGTACTTC.

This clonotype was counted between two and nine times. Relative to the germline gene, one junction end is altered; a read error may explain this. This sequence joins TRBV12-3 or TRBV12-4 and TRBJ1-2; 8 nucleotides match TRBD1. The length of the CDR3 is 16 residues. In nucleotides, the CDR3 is TGTGTCAGCAGTCCACCCTACGGGACAGGAGACTATGGCTACACCTTC. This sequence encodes CVSSPPYGTGDYGYTF.

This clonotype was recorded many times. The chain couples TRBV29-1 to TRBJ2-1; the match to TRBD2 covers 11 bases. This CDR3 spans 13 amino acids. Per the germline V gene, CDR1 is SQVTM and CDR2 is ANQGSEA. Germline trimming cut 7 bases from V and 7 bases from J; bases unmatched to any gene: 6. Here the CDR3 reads CSASGLAANEQFF. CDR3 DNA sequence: TGCAGCGCCTCGGGACTAGCGGCTAATGAGCAGTTCTTC.

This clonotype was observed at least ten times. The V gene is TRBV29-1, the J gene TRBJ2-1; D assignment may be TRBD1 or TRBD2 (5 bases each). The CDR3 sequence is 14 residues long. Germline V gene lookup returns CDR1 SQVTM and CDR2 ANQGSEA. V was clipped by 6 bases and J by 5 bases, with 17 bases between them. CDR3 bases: TGCAGCGTGAAGAGAGGGTTGGGACACAATGAGCAGTTCTTC. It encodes CSVKRGLGHNEQFF.

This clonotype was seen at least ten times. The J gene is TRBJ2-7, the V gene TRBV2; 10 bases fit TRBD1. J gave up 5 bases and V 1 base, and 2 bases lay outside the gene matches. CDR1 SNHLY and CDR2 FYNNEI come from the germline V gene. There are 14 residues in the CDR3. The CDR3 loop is CASSEGQGAHEQYF. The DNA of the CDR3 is TGTGCCAGCAGTGAAGGACAGGGGGCCCACGAGCAGTACTTC.

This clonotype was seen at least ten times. CDR3 sequence reads: CASSQRVTLNQPQHF. The DNA of the CDR3 is TGTGCCAGCAGCCAACGAGTTACACTCAATCAGCCCCAGCATTTT. This chain joins TRBV3-1 and TRBJ1-5; D call uncertain. Germline V gene sequence: CDR1 LGHDT, CDR2 YNNKEL (reference sequence). CDR3 length: 15 residues. V was shortened by 2 bases and J by 3 bases, with 11 bases between the two germline ends.

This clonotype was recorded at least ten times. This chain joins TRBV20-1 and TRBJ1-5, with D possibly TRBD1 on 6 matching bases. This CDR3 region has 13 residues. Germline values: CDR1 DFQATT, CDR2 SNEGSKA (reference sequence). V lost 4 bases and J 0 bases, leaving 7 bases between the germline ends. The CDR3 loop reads CSATGDSNQPQHF. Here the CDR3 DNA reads TGCAGTGCTACAGGGGATAGCAATCAGCCCCAGCATTTT.

As DNA, the CDR3 is TGTGCCTGGAAGGGGACTAGCGGGATTGGGGCCTACAATGAGCAGTTCTTC. This sequence encodes CAWKGTSGIGAYNEQFF. The chain has TRBV30 and TRBJ2-1, with TRBD2 matching 13 bases. CDR3 length equals 17 residues. Germline values: CDR1 GTSNPN, CDR2 SVGIG (reference sequence). V trimming: 4 bases; J trimming: 2 bases; junction bases outside the gene matches: 8.

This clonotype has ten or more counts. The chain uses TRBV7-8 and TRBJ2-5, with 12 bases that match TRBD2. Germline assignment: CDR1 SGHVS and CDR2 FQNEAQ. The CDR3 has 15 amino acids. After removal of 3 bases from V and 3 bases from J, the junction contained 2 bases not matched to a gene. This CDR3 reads CASSFLAGGEETQYF. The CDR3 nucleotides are TGTGCCAGCAGCTTCCTAGCGGGGGGGGAAGAGACCCAGTACTTC.

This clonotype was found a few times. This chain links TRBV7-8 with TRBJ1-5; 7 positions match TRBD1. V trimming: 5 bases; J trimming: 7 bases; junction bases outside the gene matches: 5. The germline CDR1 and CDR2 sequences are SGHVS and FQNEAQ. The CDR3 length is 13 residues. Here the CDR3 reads CASSKDRDQPQHF. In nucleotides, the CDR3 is TGTGCCAGCAGCAAAGACAGGGACCAGCCCCAGCATTTT.

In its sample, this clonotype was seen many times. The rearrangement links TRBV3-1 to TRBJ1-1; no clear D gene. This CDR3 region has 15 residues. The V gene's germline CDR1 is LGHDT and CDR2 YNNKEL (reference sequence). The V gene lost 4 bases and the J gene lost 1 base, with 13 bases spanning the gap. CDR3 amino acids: CASSPRRRWNTEAFF. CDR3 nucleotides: TGTGCCAGCAGCCCTCGCAGGAGGTGGAACACTGAAGCTTTCTTT.

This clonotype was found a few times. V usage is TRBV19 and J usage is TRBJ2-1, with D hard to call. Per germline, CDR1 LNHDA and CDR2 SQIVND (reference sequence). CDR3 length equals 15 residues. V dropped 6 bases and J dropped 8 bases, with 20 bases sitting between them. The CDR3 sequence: CASSLSGSTRDEQFF. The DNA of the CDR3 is TGTGCCAGTAGCCTCTCCGGGTCCACAAGGGATGAGCAGTTCTTC.

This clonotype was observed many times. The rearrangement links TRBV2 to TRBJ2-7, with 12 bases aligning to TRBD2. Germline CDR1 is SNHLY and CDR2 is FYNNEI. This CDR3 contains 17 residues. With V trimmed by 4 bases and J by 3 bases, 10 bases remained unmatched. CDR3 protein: CASSGTSGGRSFYEQYF. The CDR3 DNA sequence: TGTGCCAGCAGTGGCACTAGCGGGGGGCGCTCCTTCTACGAGCAGTACTTC.

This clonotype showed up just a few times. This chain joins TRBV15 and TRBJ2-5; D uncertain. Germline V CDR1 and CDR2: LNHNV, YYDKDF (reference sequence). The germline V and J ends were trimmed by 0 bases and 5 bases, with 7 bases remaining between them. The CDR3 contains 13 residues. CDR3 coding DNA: TGTGCCACCAGCAGAGATCCCAGGGAGACCCAGTACTTC. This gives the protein CATSRDPRETQYF.

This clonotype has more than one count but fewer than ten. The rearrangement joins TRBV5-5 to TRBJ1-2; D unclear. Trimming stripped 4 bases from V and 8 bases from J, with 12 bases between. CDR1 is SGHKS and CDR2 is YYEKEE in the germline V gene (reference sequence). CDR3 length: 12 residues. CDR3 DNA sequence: TGTGCCAGCAGCCCCCTAGGGTGGGGCTACACCTTC. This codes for CASSPLGWGYTF. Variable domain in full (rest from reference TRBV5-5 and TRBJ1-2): DAGVTQSPTHLIKTRGQQVTLRCSPISGHKSVSWYQQVLGQGPQFIFQYYEKEERGRGNFPDRFSARQFPNYSSELNVNALLLGDSALYLCASSPLGWGYTFGSGTRLTVV.

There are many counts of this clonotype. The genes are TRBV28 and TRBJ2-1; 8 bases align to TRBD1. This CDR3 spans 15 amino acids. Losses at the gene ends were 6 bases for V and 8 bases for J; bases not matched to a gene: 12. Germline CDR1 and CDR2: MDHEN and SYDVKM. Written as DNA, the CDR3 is TGTGCCAGCAGCGGATCCGGGACAGGTGAAGATGAGCAGTTCTTC. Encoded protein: CASSGSGTGEDEQFF.

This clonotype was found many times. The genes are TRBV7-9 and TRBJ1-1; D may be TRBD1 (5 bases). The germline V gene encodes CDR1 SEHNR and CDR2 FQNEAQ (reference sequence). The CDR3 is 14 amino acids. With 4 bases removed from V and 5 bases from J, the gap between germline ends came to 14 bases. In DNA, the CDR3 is TGTGCCAGCAGCTATGCGGGAGGGGAAACTGAAGCTTTCTTT. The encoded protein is CASSYAGGETEAFF.

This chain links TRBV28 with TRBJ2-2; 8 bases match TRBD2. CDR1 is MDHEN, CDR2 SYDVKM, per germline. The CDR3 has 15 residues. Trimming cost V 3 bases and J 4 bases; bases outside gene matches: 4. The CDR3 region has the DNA TGTGCCAGCAGTTTGACGGGAGGGGTCACCGGGGAGCTGTTTTTT. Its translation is CASSLTGGVTGELFF.